The T cell receptor beta chain under discussion was sequenced for a study of blood T cell repertoires in COVID-19. TCRdb keeps only in-frame clones here, not all; method: immunoSEQ multiplex PCR. The table has over 350,000 clones, roughly 90% seen once. The origin of this receptor is a woman in her thirties with acute COVID-19. Sequences were obtained from PBMCs or T cells enriched from blood (not recorded which).

The CDR3 DNA sequence: TGCAGCGTTGATGGGTTACAGGGGGGCACTGAAGCTTTCTTT. Protein: CSVDGLQGGTEAFF. J is TRBJ1-1 and V is TRBV29-1; 8 bases fit TRBD1. This CDR3 contains 14 residues. V lost 3 bases, J lost 4 bases, and 7 bases stayed unmatched. The germline V gene has CDR1 SQVTM and CDR2 ANQGSEA. Variable domain in full (rest from reference TRBV29-1 and TRBJ1-1): SAVISQKPSRDICQRGTSLTIQCQVDSQVTMMFWYRQQPGQSLTLIATANQGSEATYESGFVIDKFPISRPNLTFSTLTVSNMSPEDSSIYLCSVDGLQGGTEAFFGQGTRLTVV.